This entry lists 25 T cell receptor beta chains sequenced from one sample in a study of blood T cell repertoires in COVID-19. This table comes from immunoSEQ multiplex PCR, and its TCRdb copy is limited to in-frame clones, with some not included. The sample has 20,000 to 25,000 clones; roughly 83% are singletons. Specimen: peripheral blood. Source of these receptors: a man aged 40-49 years with acute or convalescent COVID-19.

V is TRBV5-6 and J is TRBJ2-7; D possibly corresponds to TRBD1 (5 bases). Germline V gene data show CDR1 as SGHDT and CDR2 as YYEEEE. The CDR3 consists of 12 residues. V lost 2 bases, J lost 4 bases, and 7 bases lay in between. DNA for the CDR3: TGTGCCAGCAGCTTCCAGGGATACGAGCAGTACTTC. Its translation is CASSFQGYEQYF. Drawing the rest from reference TRBV5-6 and TRBJ2-7, the complete variable domain is DAGVTQSPTHLIKTRGQQVTLRCSPKSGHDTVSWYQQALGQGPQFIFQYYEEEERQRGNFPDRFSGHQFPNYSSELNVNALLLGDSALYLCASSFQGYEQYFGPGTRLTVT.

V and J are TRBV7-2 and TRBJ1-4; weak D call: TRBD1 (6 bases). The CDR3 covers 18 residues. CDR1 SGHTA and CDR2 FQGNSA come from the germline V gene. V was clipped by 1 base and J by 0 bases, with 15 bases between them. CDR3 nucleotide sequence: TGTGCCAGCAGCTTAGGTGTGGCAGGGGTAGCAACTAATGAAAAACTGTTTTTT. This encodes CASSLGVAGVATNEKLFF.

This clone occurred a few times. This chain connects TRBV19 to TRBJ2-2; unclear D gene. Germline V CDR1 and CDR2: LNHDA, SQIVND (reference sequence). The CDR3 is made up of 14 amino acids. Between the trimmed V and J ends, which lost 6 bases and 4 bases, there was a span of 12 bases. The CDR3 nucleotides are TGTGCCAGTAGACCTAGTCTCGGCACCGGGGAGCTGTTTTTT. Translated: CASRPSLGTGELFF.

This clone was seen just once. CDR3 sequence reads: CASSATSGSKDEQFF. Written as DNA, the CDR3 is TGTGCCAGCAGCGCTACTAGCGGGAGTAAAGATGAGCAGTTCTTC. The chain couples TRBV3-1 (or the pseudogene TRBV3-2) to TRBJ2-1; 11 bases map to TRBD2. This CDR3 is 15 amino acids long. Germline V gives CDR1 LGHDT, CDR2 YNNKEL (reference sequence). Unmatched junction bases numbered 8, after V lost 5 bases and J lost 8 bases.

The V gene is TRBV6-6, the J gene TRBJ2-7; 7 bases match TRBD1. V lost 3 bases to trimming and J lost 6 bases; unmatched junction nucleotides: 5. The CDR3 has 13 residues. Germline V gene sequence: CDR1 MNHNY, CDR2 SVGAGI (reference sequence). The DNA of the CDR3 is TGTGCCAGCAGTTATAGGGGGCCGGTCGAGCAGTACTTC. It encodes CASSYRGPVEQYF.

This chain joins TRBV2 and TRBJ1-2; D is ambiguous. This CDR3 comprises 10 residues. Germline V gives CDR1 SNHLY, CDR2 FYNNEI. V lost 5 bases and J 7 bases, leaving 5 bases between the germline ends. CDR3 in amino acids: CASSPGGYTF. As DNA, the CDR3 is TGTGCCAGCAGTCCGGGTGGCTACACCTTC.

The chain is built from TRBV6-5 and TRBJ2-1, with 8 bases identical to TRBD1. CDR1 is MNHEY, CDR2 SVGAGI, per germline. This CDR3 has 14 residues. V shed 5 bases, J shed 6 bases, and the junction held 6 bases outside the gene matches. The CDR3 protein is CASSKDRELNEQFF. Here the CDR3 DNA reads TGTGCCAGCAGTAAGGACAGGGAGCTCAATGAGCAGTTCTTC.

The rearrangement joins TRBV6-1 to TRBJ1-1, with D perhaps TRBD1 (6 bases). The V end was cut by 2 bases, the J end by 5 bases, with 12 bases between. The germline CDR1 and CDR2 sequences are MNHNS and SASEGT. This CDR3 spans 14 amino acids. This chain's CDR3 is CASSESGGETEAFF. CDR3 DNA sequence: TGTGCCAGCAGTGAATCGGGGGGCGAGACTGAAGCTTTCTTT.

The rearrangement links TRBV6-4 to TRBJ2-7; the D gene is possibly TRBD1 (7 bases). V was clipped by 6 bases and J by 2 bases, with 17 bases between them. In germline, CDR1 is MRHNA, CDR2 SNTAGT. The CDR3 covers 15 residues. CDR3 DNA: TGTGCCAGCAGATGGAGGGGGCGTGAGGCCTACGAGCAGTACTTC. It translates to CASRWRGREAYEQYF.

This chain links TRBV7-8 with TRBJ1-2; D perhaps matches TRBD1 (5 bases). Trimming cost V 0 bases and J 8 bases, with 16 bases left between them. The CDR3 spans 15 residues. CDR1 and CDR2 from the germline V gene are SGHVS and FQNEAQ. The CDR3 DNA reads as TGTGCCAGCAGCTTAGCCCTAGGGGCTCCTATCGGCTACACCTTC. This gives the protein CASSLALGAPIGYTF. The entire variable domain, with the rest obtained from reference TRBV7-8 and TRBJ1-2, is as follows: GAGVSQSPRYKVAKRGQDVALRCDPISGHVSLFWYQQALGQGPEFLTYFQNEAQLDKSGLPSDRFFAERPEGSVSTLKIQRTQQEDSAVYLCASSLALGAPIGYTFGSGTRLTVV.

The chain recombines TRBV5-1 with TRBJ2-7, with 7 bases matching TRBD1. After removal of 2 bases from V and 3 bases from J, the junction contained 2 bases not matched to a gene. This CDR3 contains 13 residues. From germline, CDR1 is SGHRS and CDR2 YFSETQ. The CDR3 spells CASSLQGFYEQYF. The CDR3 coding sequence is TGCGCCAGCAGCTTACAGGGGTTCTACGAGCAGTACTTC. The whole variable domain, filled in from reference TRBV5-1 and TRBJ2-7, reads KAGVTQTPRYLIKTRGQQVTLSCSPISGHRSVSWYQQTPGQGLQFLFEYFSETQRNKGNFPGRFSGRQFSNSRSEMNVSTLELGDSALYLCASSLQGFYEQYFGPGTRLTVT.

V is TRBV19 and J is TRBJ1-3, with TRBD1 as a possible D gene (5 bases). Per the germline V gene, CDR1 is LNHDA and CDR2 is SQIVND (reference sequence). The V end was cut by 2 bases, the J end by 3 bases, with 11 bases between. This CDR3 region has 15 residues. CDR3 DNA sequence: TGTGCCAGTAGTATAAACAGGAGCCGTGGAAACACCATATATTTT. It specifies CASSINRSRGNTIYF.

The rearrangement uses TRBV18 and TRBJ1-5, with D uncertain. The germline V and J ends were trimmed by 2 bases and 2 bases, with 4 bases remaining between them. CDR1 KGHSH and CDR2 LQKENI come from the germline V gene. This CDR3 has 13 amino acids. The CDR3: CASSPAGNQPQHF. The DNA for the CDR3 is TGTGCCAGCTCACCAGCGGGCAATCAGCCCCAGCATTTT.

This clone was seen only a few times. V usage is TRBV5-1 and J usage is TRBJ1-5; possible D gene TRBD1, 6 bases. CDR1 and CDR2 (germline): SGHRS, YFSETQ. V lost 4 bases, J lost 6 bases, and 11 bases lay in between. CDR3 length: 13 residues. CDR3 region: CASSRTEGQPQHF. The CDR3 nucleotides are TGCGCCAGCAGCCGGACAGAGGGTCAGCCCCAGCATTTT.

This chain joins TRBV7-8 and TRBJ1-1, with D uncertain. From germline, CDR1 is SGHVS and CDR2 FQNEAQ. This CDR3 region has 11 residues. Trimming took 5 bases from V and 10 from J, leaving 11 bases between them. CDR3 sequence: CASSHDRGAFF. Here the CDR3 DNA reads TGTGCCAGCAGCCACGATCGGGGAGCTTTCTTT.

This rearrangement joins TRBV2 to TRBJ2-3, with 8 nucleotides matching TRBD2. V was pared by 4 bases and J by 4 bases, with 7 bases of the junction left unmatched. Looked up from germline, CDR1 is SNHLY and CDR2 is FYNNEI. The CDR3 covers 15 residues. In DNA, the CDR3 is TGTGCCAGCAGTGGCCACGGGGGGGCTTCAGATACGCAGTATTTT. Encoded protein: CASSGHGGASDTQYF.

This clone turned up a few times. The chain uses TRBV30 and TRBJ1-4; 7 bases match TRBD1. After removal of 3 bases from V and 4 bases from J, the junction contained 11 bases not matched to a gene. This CDR3 contains 16 residues. In germline, CDR1 is GTSNPN, CDR2 SVGIG (reference sequence). CDR3 region: CAWSERAGTVNEKLFF. The CDR3 DNA follows: TGTGCCTGGAGCGAAAGGGCGGGGACAGTTAATGAAAAACTGTTTTTT.

This sequence joins TRBV9 and TRBJ2-7; 7 nucleotides align to TRBD2. Germline lookup yields CDR1 SGDLS and CDR2 YYNGEE. Unmatched junction bases numbered 4, after V lost 4 bases and J lost 0 bases. This CDR3 region has 14 residues. CDR3 sequence reads: CASSQGGSSYEQYF. The CDR3 nucleotides read TGTGCCAGCAGCCAAGGCGGGAGCTCCTACGAGCAGTACTTC.

The count of this clone is one. The CDR3: CASSLEENQPQHF. CDR3 DNA sequence: TGTGCCAGCAGCTTAGAGGAGAATCAGCCCCAGCATTTT. The V gene is TRBV7-9, the J gene TRBJ1-5, with no clear D. Trimming shortened V by 1 base and J by 4 bases, and 5 bases separated the two germline ends. Germline V gene lookup returns CDR1 SEHNR and CDR2 FQNEAQ (reference sequence). The CDR3 consists of 13 residues. The variable domain in full, with the rest retrieved from reference TRBV7-9 and TRBJ1-5, is DTGVSQNPRHKITKRGQNVTFRCDPISEHNRLYWYRQTLGQGPEFLTYFQNEAQLEKSRLLSDRFSAERPKGSFSTLEIQRTEQGDSAMYLCASSLEENQPQHFGDGTRLSIL.

The chain is built from TRBV9 and TRBJ1-1; a possible D gene is TRBD1 (5 bases). This CDR3 is built from 14 residues. The V end lost 2 bases, the J end lost 2 bases, and 10 bases lay between the germline ends. CDR1 is SGDLS and CDR2 is YYNGEE in the germline V gene. CDR3 nucleotides: TGTGCCAGCAGCGTTGGAGGGACCAACACTGAAGCTTTCTTT. It translates to CASSVGGTNTEAFF.

The V call is TRBV29-1, the J call TRBJ2-3; D is unclear. The CDR3 is 13 amino acids. CDR1 SQVTM and CDR2 ANQGSEA come from the germline V gene. V lost 7 bases, J lost 0 bases, and 11 bases lay in between. The CDR3 DNA is TGCAGCGCACGGGTCGGGAGCACAGATACGCAGTATTTT. This translates into CSARVGSTDTQYF.

The V and J genes are TRBV5-8 and TRBJ1-2; 9 bases are a match to TRBD1. Germline CDR1 reads SGHTS; CDR2 reads YDEGEE. V was pared by 7 bases and J by 7 bases, with 8 bases of the junction left unmatched. This CDR3 is built from 13 residues. As DNA, the CDR3 is TGTGCCAGCGAACACAGGGGGCAACGTGGCTACACCTTC. Its translation is CASEHRGQRGYTF.

This chain connects TRBV24-1 to TRBJ2-2, with 12 positions matching TRBD1. Per the germline V gene, CDR1 is KGHDR and CDR2 is SFDVKD. With V trimmed by 1 base and J by 5 bases, 10 bases remained unmatched. The CDR3 is made up of 19 amino acids. CDR3 sequence reads: CATSDLLPGQGAGTGELFF. CDR3 DNA sequence: TGTGCCACCAGTGATTTACTCCCGGGACAGGGGGCGGGAACCGGGGAGCTGTTTTTT.

This chain connects TRBV9 to TRBJ1-5, with TRBD1 identical over 7 bases. V lost 7 bases, J lost 5 bases, and 9 bases stayed unmatched. The CDR3 is made up of 14 amino acids. CDR1 and CDR2 (germline): SGDLS, YYNGEE. CDR3 sequence: CASSRQGDYQPQHF. As DNA, the CDR3 is TGTGCCAGCTCACGACAGGGTGATTATCAGCCCCAGCATTTT.

The V call is TRBV5-6, the J call TRBJ1-3, with D perhaps TRBD1 (5 bases). V lost 0 bases and J lost 4, with 11 bases in between. This CDR3 has 15 residues. The germline gives CDR1 SGHDT, CDR2 YYEEEE. CDR3 bases: TGTGCCAGCAGCTTGGGTCCAGGGTTGGGAAACACCATATATTTT. Its translation is CASSLGPGLGNTIYF.